The clone carrying this TCR beta chain was seen a handful of times. Its antigen is not identified. Data came from immunoSEQ multiplex PCR; TCRdb stores just in-frame clones and leaves some out. The sample has about 130,000 clones; about nine tenths are singletons. This CDR3 has 15 amino acids. This sample was included in a study of T cell responses to AZD1222 COVID-19 vaccine. Study-wide points: Repertoires in all cases were sampled only once the peak T cell response had passed. Only a handful of AZD1222 recipients, several in all, had baseline seropositivity.

This receptor was taken from an adult in good health. The sequencing here drew on peripheral blood, taken on day 0 of AZD1222 vaccination. The chain links TRBV21-1 to TRBJ1-6; TRBD1, the table's D call, was not compared with the DNA. TRBV21-1 is described as a pseudogene. CDR3 coding DNA: TGTCCCCGCCGCCCCCCAGGACAGGGGGGCTCACCCCTCCACTTT. Residues: CPRRPPGQGGSPLHF.